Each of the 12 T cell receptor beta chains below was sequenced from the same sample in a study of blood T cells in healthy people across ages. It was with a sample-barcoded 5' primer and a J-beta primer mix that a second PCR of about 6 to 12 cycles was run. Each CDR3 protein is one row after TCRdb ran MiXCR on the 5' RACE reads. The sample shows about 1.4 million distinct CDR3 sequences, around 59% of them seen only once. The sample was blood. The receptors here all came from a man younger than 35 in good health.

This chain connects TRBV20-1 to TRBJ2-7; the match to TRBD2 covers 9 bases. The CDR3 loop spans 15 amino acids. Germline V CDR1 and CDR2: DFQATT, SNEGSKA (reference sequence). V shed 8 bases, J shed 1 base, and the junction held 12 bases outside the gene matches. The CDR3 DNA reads TGCAGTATTAGCCCGCTAGCGGGGACATCCTACGAGCAGTACTTC. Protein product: CSISPLAGTSYEQYF.

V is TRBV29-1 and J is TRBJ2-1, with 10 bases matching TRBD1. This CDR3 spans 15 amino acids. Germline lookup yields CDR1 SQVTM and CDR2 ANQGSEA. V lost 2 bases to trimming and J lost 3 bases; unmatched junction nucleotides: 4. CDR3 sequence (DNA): TGCAGCGTTGAAAGGGACAGGGGTGACTACAATGAGCAGTTCTTC. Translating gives CSVERDRGDYNEQFF.

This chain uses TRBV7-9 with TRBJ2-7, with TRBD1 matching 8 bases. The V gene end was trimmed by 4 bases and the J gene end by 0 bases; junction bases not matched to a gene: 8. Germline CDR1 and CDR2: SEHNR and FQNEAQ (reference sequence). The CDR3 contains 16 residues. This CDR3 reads CASSSRTGSSSYEQYF. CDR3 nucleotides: TGTGCCAGCAGCTCCCGGACAGGGTCGAGCTCCTACGAGCAGTACTTC. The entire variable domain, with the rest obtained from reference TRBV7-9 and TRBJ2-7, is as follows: DTGVSQNPRHKITKRGQNVTFRCDPISEHNRLYWYRQTLGQGPEFLTYFQNEAQLEKSRLLSDRFSAERPKGSFSTLEIQRTEQGDSAMYLCASSSRTGSSSYEQYFGPGTRLTVT.

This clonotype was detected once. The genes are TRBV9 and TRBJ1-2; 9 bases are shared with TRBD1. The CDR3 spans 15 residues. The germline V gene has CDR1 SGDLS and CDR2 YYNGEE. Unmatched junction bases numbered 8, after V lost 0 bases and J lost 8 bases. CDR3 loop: CASSVAPGTGSGYTF. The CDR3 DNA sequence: TGTGCCAGCAGCGTAGCCCCCGGGACAGGGAGCGGCTACACCTTC.

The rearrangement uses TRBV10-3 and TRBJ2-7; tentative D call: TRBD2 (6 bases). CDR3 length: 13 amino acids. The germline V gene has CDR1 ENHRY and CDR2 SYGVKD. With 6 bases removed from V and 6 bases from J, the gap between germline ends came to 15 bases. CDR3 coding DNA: TGTGCCATCAGGCGGGTCCAGGAGGGCGAGCAGTACTTC. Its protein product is CAIRRVQEGEQYF.

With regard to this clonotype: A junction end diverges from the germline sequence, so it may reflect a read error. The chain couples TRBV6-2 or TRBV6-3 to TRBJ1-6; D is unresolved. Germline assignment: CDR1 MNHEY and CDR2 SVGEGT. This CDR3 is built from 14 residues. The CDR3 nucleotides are TGTGCCAGCAATTACTCGAGGCAGAATTCACCCCTCCACTTT. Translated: CASNYSRQNSPLHF.

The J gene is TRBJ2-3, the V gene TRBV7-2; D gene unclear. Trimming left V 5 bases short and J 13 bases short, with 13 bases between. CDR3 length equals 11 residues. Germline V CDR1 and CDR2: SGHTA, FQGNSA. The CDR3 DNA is TGTGCCAGCAGCATTGACCCGGTCGAGTATTTT. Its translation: CASSIDPVEYF.

The CDR3 is CASSDGTATEAFF. In DNA, the CDR3 is TGTGCCAGCAGCGACGGGACAGCCACTGAAGCTTTCTTT. The rearrangement uses TRBV9 and TRBJ1-1, with 7 nucleotides matching TRBD1. The CDR3 totals 13 residues. V gave up 3 bases and J gave up 4 bases; unmatched junction bases: 3. The germline V gene encodes CDR1 SGDLS and CDR2 YYNGEE.

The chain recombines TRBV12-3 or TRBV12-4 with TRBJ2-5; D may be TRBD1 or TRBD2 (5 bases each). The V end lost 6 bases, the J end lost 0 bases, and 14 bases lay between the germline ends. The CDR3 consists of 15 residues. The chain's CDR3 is CASSMGVQNQETQYF. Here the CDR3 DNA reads TGTGCCAGCAGCATGGGGGTTCAGAACCAAGAGACCCAGTACTTC.

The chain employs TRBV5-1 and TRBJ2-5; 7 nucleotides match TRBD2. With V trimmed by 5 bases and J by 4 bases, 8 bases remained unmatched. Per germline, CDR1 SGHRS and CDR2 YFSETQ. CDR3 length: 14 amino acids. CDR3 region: CASSLAEALETQYF. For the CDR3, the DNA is TGCGCCAGCAGTCTAGCGGAGGCCCTAGAGACCCAGTACTTC.

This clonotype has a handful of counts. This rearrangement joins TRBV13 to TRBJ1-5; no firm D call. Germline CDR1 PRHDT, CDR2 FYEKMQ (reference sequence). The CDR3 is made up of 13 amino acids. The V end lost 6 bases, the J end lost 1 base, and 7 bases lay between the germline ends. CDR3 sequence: CASSYKSNQPQHF. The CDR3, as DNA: TGTGCCAGCAGTTATAAGAGCAATCAGCCCCAGCATTTT.

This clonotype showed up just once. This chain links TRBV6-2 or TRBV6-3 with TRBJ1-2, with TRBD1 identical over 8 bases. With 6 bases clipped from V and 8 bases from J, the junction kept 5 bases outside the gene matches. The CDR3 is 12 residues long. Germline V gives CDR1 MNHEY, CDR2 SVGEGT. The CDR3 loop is CASSPDREGYTF. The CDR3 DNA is TGTGCCAGCAGCCCGGACAGGGAAGGCTACACCTTC.